This T cell receptor (beta chain) is from a study of T cell responses to AZD1222 COVID-19 vaccine. The study, taken as a whole, reports: Most donors were white British and more were female, and clonal diversity was possibly underestimated. Reports say nearly half of spike-specific TCRs go after unmutated variant regions. Repertoires were sampled only after the peak T cell response. Vaccine-associated CD4 TCRs ranged over spike, dominating at 160-218 and 743-854.

The germline CDR1 and CDR2 sequences are MNHEY and SVGEGT. The CDR3 spans 15 residues. V lost 5 bases to trimming and J lost 3 bases; unmatched junction nucleotides: 7. Clones were sequenced by immunoSEQ multiplex PCR, and TCRdb holds only the in-frame ones, with some missing. The sample comprises roughly 180,000 clones, approximately 94% of which are singletons, and roughly 8.4% rests with the top ten. This clone was found a few times. Its specificity is unknown. The sequenced sample was peripheral blood, obtained on day 0 of AZD1222 vaccination. The origin of this receptor is an adult in good health. The V gene is TRBV6-2 or TRBV6-3, the J gene TRBJ2-7, with TRBD1 identical over 10 bases. The CDR3 DNA sequence: TGTGCCAGCAGTCAGACAGGGGGCGCAATCTACGAGCAGTACTTC. Residues: CASSQTGGAIYEQYF.